The 11 T cell receptor beta chains listed next were all sequenced from one sample in a study of T-cell reconstitution after alpha-beta-depleted transplantation in children. The library targeted TCRbeta and was prepared with unique molecular identifiers. Using its own MiXCR run on the PCR reads, TCRdb lists one record per CDR3 protein. The sample contains about 240,000 distinct CDR3 sequences, about 12% of which appear only once. The sample in question was PBMCs from the stem cell graft donor, obtained from the stem cell graft. The receptors were gathered from a human donor who donated a stem cell graft to a child with acute lymphoblastic leukemia.

In DNA form, the CDR3 reads TGTGCCAGCAGCTTAGGTCCCACTAGCACAAGGAACACCGGGGAGCTGTTTTTT. The encoded protein is CASSLGPTSTRNTGELFF. The chain couples TRBV7-3 to TRBJ2-2; D may be TRBD2 (6 bases). Germline V gene sequence: CDR1 SGHTA, CDR2 FQGTGA. The CDR3 consists of 18 residues. V gave up 2 bases and J gave up 1 base, with 17 bases separating them.

This clonotype was counted ten times or more. V and J are TRBV29-1 and TRBJ2-7; D tentatively fits TRBD1 or TRBD2 (5 bases each). Per the germline V gene, CDR1 is SQVTM and CDR2 is ANQGSEA. V shed 1 base and J shed 4 bases, with 14 bases lying between them. This CDR3 comprises 14 residues. DNA for the CDR3: TGCAGCGTTGAAGTCGGGGCGGTGGCGTACGAGCAGTACTTC. Translation gives CSVEVGAVAYEQYF.

This clonotype appeared many times. The rearrangement joins TRBV6-5 to TRBJ1-3, with D possibly TRBD1 on 5 matching bases. Germline assignment: CDR1 MNHEY and CDR2 SVGAGI. This CDR3 spans 15 amino acids. Trimming stripped 4 bases from V and 4 bases from J, with 14 bases between. CDR3: CASSSTGTLGNTIYF. The CDR3 DNA is TGTGCCAGCAGTTCAACCGGGACCCTAGGAAACACCATATATTTT.

Ten or more counts support this clonotype. DNA for the CDR3: TGCGCCAGCAGTGAGTCTTTTTCAGATTACAATGAGCAGTTCTTC. Translating it yields CASSESFSDYNEQFF. The chain employs TRBV10-1 and TRBJ2-1, with D uncertain. Germline lookup yields CDR1 WNHNN and CDR2 SYGVQD (reference sequence). V lost 0 bases and J lost 4, with 10 bases in between. The CDR3 contains 15 residues.

About this clonotype itself: Since a much larger clone is just one base distant, this may be a read error. The CDR3 region is CASSLVGVEQYF. In DNA form, the CDR3 reads TGTGCCAGCAGCTTAGTAGGGGTCGAGCAGTACTTC. The chain has TRBV13 and TRBJ2-7; perhaps TRBD1 as D (5 bases). The CDR3 covers 12 residues. Trimming stripped 1 base from V and 6 bases from J, with 7 bases between. Germline CDR1 and CDR2: PRHDT and FYEKMQ (reference sequence).

This clonotype was seen repeatedly, ten times or more. The V gene is TRBV6-1, the J gene TRBJ1-5; no definite D call. This CDR3 has 11 residues. The V and J ends lost 2 bases and 9 bases respectively, with 5 bases between them. CDR1 is MNHNS and CDR2 is SASEGT in the germline V gene. The CDR3 region is CASSELGPQHF. CDR3 sequence (DNA): TGTGCCAGCAGTGAATTAGGGCCCCAGCATTTT.

At least ten counts were recorded for this clonotype. The chain joins TRBV4-3 to TRBJ2-7; maybe TRBD2 (5 bases). CDR3 length: 16 amino acids. V lost 0 bases and J lost 7, with 19 bases in between. CDR1 and CDR2 from the germline V gene are LGHNA and YSLEER. For the CDR3, the DNA is TGCGCCAGCAGCCAAGATTTGATACTAGTCCCGTGGGAGCAGTACTTC. Encoded protein: CASSQDLILVPWEQYF.

This clonotype was observed a few times. The chain has TRBV6-1 and TRBJ1-5; 7 nucleotides line up with TRBD1. The V segment lost 11 bases and the J segment 4 bases; nucleotides outside the gene matches: 11. The CDR3 runs to 14 residues. The germline gives CDR1 MNHNS, CDR2 SASEGT. The CDR3 spells CASRIGTDNQPQHF. CDR3 sequence (DNA): TGTGCCTCCCGGATCGGGACAGATAATCAGCCCCAGCATTTT.

In this sample, this clonotype turned up many times. The chain couples TRBV6-6 to TRBJ1-1; D is uncertain. Trimming stripped 6 bases from V and 4 bases from J, with 12 bases between. Germline V lookup: CDR1 MNHNY, CDR2 SVGAGI (reference sequence). The CDR3 has 13 amino acids. The CDR3 nucleotides read TGTGCCAGCAGCACACAGTACTTCACTGAAGCTTTCTTT. Encoded protein: CASSTQYFTEAFF.

This clonotype has ten or more counts. An end of the junction does not agree with germline; a read error may underlie this. This sequence joins TRBV4-3 and TRBJ2-2; maybe TRBD2 (6 bases). Germline-derived CDR1 and CDR2 are LGHNA and YSLEER. This CDR3 has 14 amino acids. This CDR3 reads CASSQRVATGELFF. CDR3 nucleotides: TGCGCCAGTAGCCAGCGGGTCGCGACCGGGGAGCTGTTTTTT.

This clonotype was detected many times. The chain recombines TRBV5-1 with TRBJ2-3; 10 nucleotides match TRBD2. The germline gives CDR1 SGHRS, CDR2 YFSETQ. CDR3 length equals 15 residues. With 2 bases clipped from V and 6 bases from J, the junction kept 6 bases outside the gene matches. The CDR3 loop is CASSLGLAEVDTQYF. The CDR3 nucleotides are TGCGCCAGCAGCTTAGGACTAGCGGAAGTGGATACGCAGTATTTT.